This is a list of T cell receptor beta chains from one sample in a study of blood T cell repertoires in COVID-19. Clones were read by immunoSEQ multiplex PCR, and TCRdb kept only the in-frame ones, dropping some. The sample lists 200,000 to 250,000 clones, roughly 88% occurring once. The sequenced sample was PBMCs or T cells enriched from blood (not recorded which). These receptors originate from a woman aged 40 to 55 with acute COVID-19. Each CDR3 is given with its conserved first and last residue. A D gene is named only where the DNA matches it firmly. Size is omitted from some rows. Given values are once, few, many or a class for expanded clones.

j_call	d_call	v_call	clone_size	cdr3_aa	cdr3_nt
TRBJ2-2	-	TRBV7-3	-	CASSLVAGESTGELFF	TGTGCCAGCAGCTTAGTTGCAGGGGAGAGCACCGGGGAGCTGTTTTTT
TRBJ1-2	-	TRBV15	-	CATSPGLGGYTF	TGTGCCACCAGCCCGGGTCTCGGTGGCTACACCTTC
TRBJ2-5	-	TRBV6-5	-	CASSRGEEETQYF	TGTGCCAGCAGTCGAGGTGAGGAAGAGACCCAGTACTTC
TRBJ1-2	-	TRBV29-1	-	CSVDGDYGYTF	TGCAGCGTTGACGGGGACTATGGCTACACCTTC
TRBJ2-7	TRBD1	TRBV28	few	CASSRDRAKIYEQYF	TGTGCCAGCAGTCGGGACAGGGCAAAGATTTACGAGCAGTACTTC
TRBJ1-6	-	TRBV5-1	once	CASSLDSNAYNSPLHF	TGCGCCAGCAGCTTGGACAGTAACGCCTATAATTCACCCCTCCACTTT
TRBJ2-1	-	TRBV24-1	-	CATSEPTGNNEQFF	TGTGCCACCAGTGAACCTACAGGGAACAATGAGCAGTTCTTC
TRBJ2-2	TRBD1	TRBV25-1	-	CASSVTGAGELFF	TGTGCCAGCAGTGTCACAGGGGCCGGGGAGCTGTTTTTT
TRBJ1-3	-	TRBV5-1	-	CASSLGESPGNTIYF	TGCGCCAGCAGCTTAGGGGAATCTCCTGGAAACACCATATATTTT
TRBJ2-1	TRBD2	TRBV5-1	-	CASSLGPLTLAGGPNEQFF	TGCGCCAGCAGCTTGGGCCCCCTCACTCTAGCGGGGGGGCCCAATGAGCAGTTCTTC
TRBJ1-2	TRBD1	TRBV11-1	once	CASSPRTGDNYGYTF	TGTGCCAGCAGCCCCAGGACAGGGGATAACTATGGCTACACCTTC
TRBJ2-2	-	TRBV6-2/TRBV6-3	-	CASSSTGRAGELFF	TGTGCCAGCAGTTCTACAGGGAGGGCCGGGGAGCTGTTTTTT
TRBJ1-1	-	TRBV27	-	CASRGRVMNTEAFF	TGTGCCAGCAGAGGCAGGGTCATGAACACTGAAGCTTTCTTT
TRBJ1-3	TRBD1	TRBV9	-	CASSARQGENTIYF	TGTGCCAGCAGCGCCCGACAGGGAGAAAACACCATATATTTT
TRBJ2-1	TRBD2	TRBV19	-	CASMSRRGGNNEQFF	TGTGCCAGTATGAGTAGGCGGGGGGGCAACAATGAGCAGTTCTTC
TRBJ1-1	TRBD1	TRBV19	-	CASSKAGGSTEAFF	TGTGCCAGTAGTAAGGCAGGGGGTAGCACTGAAGCTTTCTTT
TRBJ2-3	TRBD1	TRBV19	-	CASSIVAGTATDTQYF	TGTGCCAGTAGTATTGTGGCCGGGACAGCCACAGATACGCAGTATTTT
TRBJ1-2	-	TRBV5-1	-	CASSLAGGSVYGYTF	TGCGCCAGCAGCTTGGCCGGCGGCAGCGTCTATGGCTACACCTTC
TRBJ1-6	TRBD1	TRBV5-8	-	CASSLGQGSYSPLHF	TGTGCCAGCAGCTTGGGACAGGGGTCGTATTCACCCCTCCACTTT
TRBJ1-2	-	TRBV29-1	-	CSVGGQINYGYTF	TGCAGCGTAGGAGGACAGATAAACTATGGCTACACCTTC
TRBJ2-6	-	TRBV11-2	-	CASSSLTGANVLTF	TGTGCCAGCAGCTCCCTTACTGGGGCCAACGTCCTGACTTTC
TRBJ2-3	-	TRBV6-5	-	CASSYGQFTDTQYF	TGTGCCAGCAGTTACGGTCAGTTCACAGATACGCAGTATTTT
TRBJ1-1	TRBD1	TRBV14	-	CASSQDRGRRAFF	TGTGCCAGCAGCCAAGACAGGGGGAGGAGAGCTTTCTTT
TRBJ2-1	-	TRBV7-9	-	CASSLGAQRGFEQFF	TGTGCCAGCAGCTTAGGAGCTCAACGCGGGTTCGAGCAGTTCTTC
TRBJ1-1	TRBD1	TRBV29-1	-	CSVSGQGAGTEAFF	TGCAGCGTGTCTGGACAGGGGGCGGGCACTGAAGCTTTCTTT
TRBJ2-7	-	TRBV11-2	-	CASSSPGYEQYF	TGTGCCAGCAGCTCCCCGGGGTACGAGCAGTACTTC
TRBJ1-2	TRBD1	TRBV29-1	-	CSVRQGNGYTF	TGCAGCGTCCGACAGGGGAATGGCTACACCTTC
TRBJ2-2	TRBD2	TRBV28	once	CATGGATGELFF	TGTGCCACCGGGGGGGCCACCGGGGAGCTGTTTTTT
TRBJ2-3	-	TRBV12-3/TRBV12-4	-	CASSLDTQARQYF	TGTGCCAGCAGTCTCGACACTCAGGCGAGGCAGTATTTT
TRBJ2-2	TRBD1	TRBV9	-	CASSVGGQGIRFAGELFF	TGTGCCAGCAGCGTAGGAGGACAGGGAATTAGGTTCGCCGGGGAGCTGTTTTTT
TRBJ1-4	-	TRBV7-8	-	CASSLLLSATNEKLFF	TGTGCCAGCAGCTTATTGTTGTCGGCAACTAATGAAAAACTGTTTTTT
TRBJ2-7	-	TRBV6-1	-	CASREIADFKSSYEQYF	TGTGCCAGCAGGGAAATCGCGGATTTCAAGAGCTCCTACGAGCAGTACTTC
TRBJ1-2	TRBD1	TRBV27	-	CASSSYPPTGFGYTF	TGTGCCAGCAGTTCCTACCCGCCGACAGGGTTTGGCTACACCTTC
TRBJ2-7	TRBD1	TRBV3-1/TRBV3-2	-	CASSPPGQGRAYEQYF	TGTGCCAGCAGCCCTCCGGGACAGGGAAGGGCCTACGAGCAGTACTTC
TRBJ1-2	-	TRBV6-6	few	CASSRPTDKLDRFYGYTF	TGTGCCAGCAGCCGACCAACAGATAAACTCGACAGGTTCTATGGCTACACCTTC
TRBJ1-2	TRBD1	TRBV2	-	CASSEFRQGKNDGYTF	TGTGCCAGCTCCGAGTTTAGACAGGGGAAGAATGATGGCTACACCTTC
TRBJ1-1	-	TRBV7-3	-	CASSSYTRTAGGKAFF	TGTGCCAGCAGCTCTTACACTCGGACAGCCGGTGGGAAAGCTTTCTTT
TRBJ2-3	-	TRBV5-1	-	CASSLLNTQYF	TGCGCCAGCAGCTTGCTAAATACGCAGTATTTT
TRBJ1-1	TRBD1	TRBV12-5	-	CASGLVQGWGTEAFF	TGTGCTAGTGGTTTGGTACAGGGGTGGGGTACTGAAGCTTTCTTT
TRBJ1-6	-	TRBV5-4	-	CASSPGAGPTYNSPLHF	TGTGCCAGCAGCCCCGGGGCGGGACCAACATATAATTCACCCCTCCACTTT